The source of this T cell receptor beta chain is a study of tumor-infiltrating lymphocytes in primary liver carcinoma (TCRdb year 2017). Concerning the study at large: Surgical resection was performed in China between November 2015 and March 2016 on 5 or 6 patients with histopathologically diagnosed primary liver carcinoma. For each liver tumor, the study sampled five regions along with adjacent normal tissue and blood, and applied TCRbeta repertoire sequencing, expression microarrays and whole-exome sequencing. Technical replicate repertoires showed high reproducibility, with mean shared-clone rates around 0.9 and correlation coefficients above 0.98. Roughly 3.65 to 7.13 million productive TCRbeta reads were obtained per sample, and no significant difference in read depth was found between tissue types. Of the five patients (three men and two women, aged 30 to 69 years), four had hepatocellular carcinoma and one had combined HCC and intrahepatic cholangiocarcinoma. The five patients had tumors staged T1-T3 N0M0, with maximum diameters ranging from roughly 4.2 to 11 cm. A total of 35 or so specimens from 5 patients underwent TCRbeta repertoire sequencing, comprising 25 tumor regions, 5 adjacent noncancerous liver tissues and 5 peripheral blood samples. General findings and caveats noted by the study authors: Because only the TCR beta chain was sequenced and unpaired alpha chains were not captured, true repertoire diversity is likely underestimated. Repertoire overlap was found to be higher between tumor regions (mean roughly 36%) than between tumor-adjacent (roughly 17%) or tumor-blood (about 15%) pairs, consistent with antigen-driven expansion. Comparison of CD4+ and CD8+ T cell repertoires was precluded by the use of bulk unsorted samples. The study included only five or six patients, and the authors note findings should be validated in a larger study. The top 250 clones accounted for a significantly greater share of the repertoire in tumors than in blood (p = 0.039).

TCRbeta-specific cDNA was reverse-transcribed from approximately 500 ng total RNA using a constant-region primer and ProtoScript II reverse transcriptase. Three nested multiplex PCR rounds, following a slightly modified ARM-PCR procedure, were used to build the TCRbeta libraries. Multiplex TRBV1-TRBV30 forward primers and a Cbeta reverse primer were used in the first two PCR rounds, each of which was run for around 10 cycles. Sample barcodes and Illumina adapters were attached in a final 25-cycle PCR using Deep VentR polymerase. Before sequencing, amplicons of 200-500 bp were gel-purified using a QIAquick gel extraction kit. An Illumina HiSeq 2500 was used to sequence the TCRbeta amplicons, generating 250-bp paired-end reads. Per the source publication's procedure: To recover full CDR3 sequences, reads were quality-trimmed using Trimmomatic v0.33 and paired reads were then merged using FLASH v1.2.11. V, D and J germline segments were assigned to the rearranged TCRbeta sequences by MiGEC v1.2.1b. Clonotype statistics, along with Shannon-Wiener diversity indices, were calculated using VDJtools v1.0.0. Except for diversity analysis, only each sample's 250 most abundant clonotypes were used in subsequent analyses to reduce sampling bias. Using fastp at Q25 and MiXCR, TCRdb reprocessed the public reads and kept productive beta chains. Records with the same CDR3 protein are collapsed into one entry carrying the most frequent genes and DNA. TCRdb's processing, not the study's, gives the V and J calls here. The sample yields 300,000 to 400,000 distinct CDR3 sequences; approximately 65% were counted once. About 6.5% of the sample belongs to the ten largest clones.

RNA from unsorted whole blood was extracted with TRIzol reagent, and germline DNA was obtained with the DNeasy Blood & Tissue kit. Patients had chronic HBV infection and were treatment-naive at sampling. Before surgery, roughly 4 milliliters of peripheral blood were collected into K2EDTA tubes. Worth noting for this clonotype: Its antigen is unknown. The sample holds no much larger clone one base away, and base qualities are not on file.

The V end gives up 0 bases and the J end 9 bases, leaving 7 bases in the junction not matched to a gene. The CDR3 goes from the cysteine to the phenylalanine over 15 residues. The sequence is cut down to CDR3 DNA, 45 bases in frame from base 1. The sequencing sample was made of peripheral blood. Recombination linked TRBV12-3 or TRBV12-4 to TRBJ2-7; a stretch of 11 junction bases matches TRBD1. The clonotype was recovered from a man aged 40-55 years with primary liver carcinoma and hepatitis B virus infection. The base sequence is TGTGCCAGCAGTTTAGCCCGGACAGGGGGCGGTTGGCAGTACTTC. Translated, it gives CASSLARTGGGWQYF.